These 18 T cell receptor beta chains share one sample of origin, sequenced in a study of metastatic and nonmetastatic thyroid tumors. The entire patient cohort was treatment-naive prior to thyroid surgery. MiXCR re-clonotyped the PCR reads for TCRdb. The sample includes about 16,000 clones, about 28% of them seen just once. Material for sequencing was blood. These TCRs come from a female donor with papillary thyroid cancer or a benign thyroid nodule (not recorded which). Some clones in this sample may be carry-over from other donors' samples.

This clone was seen a few times. The chain employs TRBV6-1 and TRBJ1-5; 10 bases match TRBD1. CDR1 MNHNS and CDR2 SASEGT come from the germline V gene. Trimming at V came to 8 bases and at J to 2 bases, leaving 9 bases not matched to a gene. This CDR3 has 16 residues. In DNA form, the CDR3 reads TGTGCCAGCTCAACCTTTGGGACAGGGGGCAATCAGCCCCAGCATTTT. Translation gives CASSTFGTGGNQPQHF.

Judged by abundance, this clone is medium-sized. V and J are TRBV5-1 and TRBJ1-2, with D possibly matching TRBD1 (6 bases). The V end was cut by 0 bases, the J end by 0 bases, with 9 bases between. Looked up from germline, CDR1 is SGHRS and CDR2 is YFSETQ. This CDR3 is 15 amino acids long. The DNA for the CDR3 is TGCGCCAGCAGCTTGGGGGGGGGCGCTAACTATGGCTACACCTTC. Amino acid sequence: CASSLGGGANYGYTF.

This clone ranks as medium-sized. The chain recombines TRBV5-1 with TRBJ2-7, with unresolved D. Germline values: CDR1 SGHRS, CDR2 YFSETQ. The CDR3 contains 14 residues. Between the trimmed V and J ends, which lost 7 bases and 0 bases, there was a span of 14 bases. CDR3 DNA sequence: TGCGCCAGCGCCTCGAATCCGAGCTCCTACGAGCAGTACTTC. It yields the protein CASASNPSSYEQYF.

The sample holds one count of this clone. The chain is built from TRBV7-9 and TRBJ2-5, with TRBD2 identical over 15 bases. The CDR3 spans 16 residues. In germline, CDR1 is SEHNR, CDR2 FQNEAQ (reference sequence). Trimming cost V 7 bases and J 2 bases; bases outside gene matches: 5. The CDR3 here is CASTPGLAGGQETQYF. The CDR3 region has the DNA TGTGCCAGCACACCTGGACTAGCGGGGGGGCAAGAGACCCAGTACTTC. The entire variable domain, with the rest obtained from reference TRBV7-9 and TRBJ2-5, is as follows: DTGVSQNPRHKITKRGQNVTFRCDPISEHNRLYWYRQTLGQGPEFLTYFQNEAQLEKSRLLSDRFSAERPKGSFSTLEIQRTEQGDSAMYLCASTPGLAGGQETQYFGPGTRLLVL.

In its sample, this clone was seen many times. The rearrangement links TRBV2 to TRBJ1-5; D unresolved. CDR3 length equals 16 residues. V lost 3 bases, J lost 2 bases, and 14 bases lay in between. Germline CDR1 and CDR2: SNHLY and FYNNEI. CDR3 DNA: TGTGCCAGCAGTGACGTAGGCAGACAAGGCAATCAGCCCCAGCATTTT. Its protein product is CASSDVGRQGNQPQHF.

This clone was seen ten or more times. A read error may be the cause here, since a much bigger clone is one base away. Other DNA sequences in this sample translate to the same CDR3. This chain joins TRBV6-5 and TRBJ1-4; D is unresolved. Deletions cut 2 bases from V and 4 bases from J, with 8 bases between. The CDR3 is 14 residues long. CDR1 is MNHEY, CDR2 SVGAGI, per germline. The CDR3 spells CASSYEAFNEKLFF. The CDR3 DNA reads TGTGCCAGCAGTTACGAGGCCTTTAATGAAAAACTGTTTTTT.

Many counts were recorded for this clone. The genes are TRBV12-3 or TRBV12-4 and TRBJ1-4, with D perhaps matching TRBD1 (6 bases). The CDR3 is 16 amino acids. The V end lost 5 bases, the J end lost 7 bases, and 20 bases lay between the germline ends. CDR3 amino acids: CASSKGGVGAGEKLFF. CDR3 DNA sequence: TGTGCCAGCAGTAAGGGTGGTGTGGGGGCAGGTGAAAAACTGTTTTTT.

This clone occurred a few times. The V and J genes are TRBV6-1 and TRBJ2-7, with D tentatively TRBD2 (6 bases). The CDR3 extends over 13 amino acids. The germline gives CDR1 MNHNS, CDR2 SASEGT. Trimming left V 6 bases short and J 6 bases short, with 15 bases between. CDR3 residues: CASSLVGRSEQYF. Written as DNA, the CDR3 is TGTGCCAGCAGCCTTGTCGGGAGATCCGAGCAGTACTTC.

In its sample, this clone ranks as medium-sized (0.01 to 0.1%). The chain combines TRBV7-2 with TRBJ1-5, with D tentatively TRBD1 (6 bases). V lost 4 bases to trimming and J lost 5 bases, with 12 bases between them. CDR1 and CDR2 from the germline V gene are SGHTA and FQGNSA. This CDR3 is built from 14 residues. Here the CDR3 DNA reads TGTGCCAGCAGCTCCGGGGGGCCCCATCAGCCCCAGCATTTT. It codes for CASSSGGPHQPQHF.

This clone occurred once. The V gene is TRBV30, the J gene TRBJ1-3, with a possible D match to TRBD1 (5 bases). Germline V gene data show CDR1 as GTSNPN and CDR2 as SVGIG (reference sequence). V lost 4 bases to trimming and J lost 8 bases, with 18 bases between them. There are 14 residues in the CDR3. CDR3 in amino acids: CAWTSGGAAYTIYF. In nucleotides, the CDR3 is TGTGCCTGGACCTCCGGAGGGGCTGCTTACACCATATATTTT.

The rearrangement uses TRBV6-1 and TRBJ2-1, with 10 bases aligning to TRBD2. The J segment lost 11 bases and the V segment lost 3 bases, leaving 7 bases of the junction unmatched. Germline CDR1 is MNHNS and CDR2 is SASEGT. The CDR3 length is 14 residues. The CDR3 sequence: CASSEWTSGWQQFF. Here the CDR3 DNA reads TGTGCCAGCAGTGAGTGGACTAGCGGTTGGCAGCAGTTCTTC.

The rearrangement uses TRBV21-1 and TRBJ2-3; the table calls TRBD1, which could not be checked here. TRBV21-1 is termed a pseudogene. This CDR3 comprises 18 residues. CDR3 amino acids: CASSTPGWTSEGTDTQYF. The CDR3 nucleotides are TGTGCCAGCAGCACCCCCGGTTGGACATCCGAAGGGACAGATACGCAGTATTTT.

The CDR3: CASSFVKTSGRTDTQYF. The CDR3 DNA sequence: TGCGCCAGCAGCTTTGTGAAGACTAGCGGGAGAACAGATACGCAGTATTTT. The rearrangement uses TRBV5-1 and TRBJ2-3, with 12 bases aligning to TRBD2. The germline CDR1 and CDR2 sequences are SGHRS and YFSETQ. J gave up 3 bases and V 2 bases, and 7 bases lay outside the gene matches. The CDR3 length is 17 residues. Using reference TRBV5-1 and TRBJ2-3 for the parts outside the CDR3, the full variable domain is KAGVTQTPRYLIKTRGQQVTLSCSPISGHRSVSWYQQTPGQGLQFLFEYFSETQRNKGNFPGRFSGRQFSNSRSEMNVSTLELGDSALYLCASSFVKTSGRTDTQYFGPGTRLTVL.

The V gene is TRBV6-2 or TRBV6-3, the J gene TRBJ2-1; D is possibly TRBD1 (9 bases). This CDR3 is built from 16 residues. V was clipped by 5 bases and J by 6 bases, with 20 bases between them. Germline CDR1 and CDR2: MNHEY and SVGEGT. CDR3 amino acids: CASSPGGTGTPNEQFF. The CDR3 coding sequence is TGTGCCAGCAGTCCGGGGGGGACAGGGACCCCCAATGAGCAGTTCTTC.

The genes are TRBV6-2 or TRBV6-3 and TRBJ2-7; no definite D call. CDR3 length: 14 amino acids. Trimming took off 0 bases at V and 1 base at J, with 7 bases between the two ends. CDR1 is MNHEY, CDR2 SVGEGT, per germline. The CDR3, as DNA: TGTGCCAGCAGTTACTCTGACGATTCCTACGAGCAGTACTTC. Translating it yields CASSYSDDSYEQYF.

This clone qualifies as medium-sized. The chain couples TRBV28 to TRBJ1-2; 7 bases are shared with TRBD1. Germline CDR1 is MDHEN and CDR2 is SYDVKM. Trimming removed 6 bases from V and 0 bases from J; junction bases left unmatched: 13. There are 17 residues in the CDR3. CDR3 DNA sequence: TGTGCCAGCAGGCCCGCCACAGGGGAGGAAGCTAACTATGGCTACACCTTC. Amino acid sequence: CASRPATGEEANYGYTF.

This chain joins TRBV30 and TRBJ1-6; 8 bases are shared with TRBD1. Per germline, CDR1 GTSNPN and CDR2 SVGIG (reference sequence). Germline trimming cut 5 bases from V and 3 bases from J; bases unmatched to any gene: 0. The CDR3 is 13 residues long. CDR3 nucleotide sequence: TGTGCCTGGGGACAGGGCTATAATTCACCCCTCCACTTT. It encodes CAWGQGYNSPLHF.

Comment on this clone: A junction end diverges from the germline sequence, so it may reflect a read error. The CDR3 reads CAGSFGLAPDTQYF. CDR3 coding DNA: TGTGCCGGCAGCTTTGGACTAGCCCCAGATACGCAGTATTTT. The chain links TRBV7-6 to TRBJ2-3, with 8 bases fitting TRBD2. CDR1 and CDR2 from the germline V gene are SGHVS and FNYEAQ. The length of the CDR3 is 14 residues.